One and the same sample provided the 8 T cell receptor beta chains below, sequenced in a study of blood T cell repertoires in COVID-19 (dated by TCRdb to about 2020). The library was obtained by the immunoSEQ multiplex PCR assay. TCRdb carries this immuneACCESS record with in-frame sequences only. Its versions omit some clonotypes, under half of them owing to an unresolved V gene in the studies checked, with the rest unexplained. In all, the sample holds roughly 140,000 clones, and 80% to 85% of those were seen once. Of the sample, about 39% falls within the top ten clones. The sequenced sample consisted of peripheral blood. The receptors were gathered from a human donor in a cohort sampled during active COVID-19.

Concerning this clone: Other DNA sequences in this sample translate to the same CDR3. The gene calls are TRBV3-1 (or the pseudogene TRBV3-2) and TRBJ2-7, with TRBD2 matching 7 bases. Germline assignment: CDR1 LGHDT and CDR2 YNNKEL (reference sequence). Trimming cost V 1 base and J 2 bases; bases outside gene matches: 5. This CDR3 is built from 15 residues. The CDR3 spells CASSQASGGPYEQYF. The DNA for the CDR3 is TGTGCCAGCAGCCAAGCTAGCGGAGGTCCCTACGAGCAGTACTTC.

In this sample, this clone turned up a few times. This chain links TRBV5-1 with TRBJ1-1; TRBD1 matches at 10 bases. Germline V gene sequence: CDR1 SGHRS, CDR2 YFSETQ. Trimming removed 5 bases from V and 5 bases from J; junction bases left unmatched: 12. The CDR3 is made up of 16 amino acids. The CDR3 nucleotides are TGCGCCAGCAGTTTAGAAACCGGGGACAGGGGTACTGAAGCTTTCTTT. It codes for CASSLETGDRGTEAFF.

The rearrangement joins TRBV3-1 (or the pseudogene TRBV3-2) to TRBJ1-1; TRBD1 matches 10 bases. After removal of 7 bases from V and 1 base from J, the junction contained 9 bases not matched to a gene. The CDR3 consists of 16 residues. CDR1 LGHDT and CDR2 YNNKEL come from the germline V gene (reference sequence). The CDR3 coding sequence is TGTGCCAGCAACCCAGGGACAGGGGACACGAACACTGAAGCTTTCTTT. Translated, it gives CASNPGTGDTNTEAFF.

This sequence joins TRBV18 and TRBJ2-5; perhaps TRBD2 as D (6 bases). CDR3 length equals 14 residues. Germline lookup yields CDR1 KGHSH and CDR2 LQKENI. V was pared by 3 bases and J by 2 bases, with 10 bases between. The CDR3 protein is CASSPGTGQETQYF. The CDR3 DNA reads TGTGCCAGCTCACCCGGGACTGGACAAGAGACCCAGTACTTC.

CDR3 in amino acids: CSVVPRTVTDTQYF. DNA for the CDR3: TGCAGCGTTGTTCCCCGAACGGTCACAGATACGCAGTATTTT. The rearrangement uses TRBV29-1 and TRBJ2-3; D gene uncertain. The V end was cut by 4 bases, the J end by 2 bases, with 13 bases between. The CDR3 spans 14 residues. From germline, CDR1 is SQVTM and CDR2 ANQGSEA.

This rearrangement joins TRBV20-1 to TRBJ1-3; TRBD1 aligns across 7 bases. This CDR3 is built from 15 residues. CDR1 and CDR2 (germline): DFQATT, SNEGSKA (reference sequence). The V and J ends lost 3 bases and 0 bases, in that order; junction bases with no gene match: 5. The CDR3 here is CSASAGQTSGNTIYF. CDR3 nucleotide sequence: TGCAGTGCTAGTGCGGGACAGACCTCTGGAAACACCATATATTTT.

The CDR3 loop reads CASTSREPTGTEAFF. In DNA, the CDR3 is TGTGCCAGCACCTCCCGGGAGCCCACGGGCACTGAAGCTTTCTTT. V gene TRBV2 combines with J gene TRBJ1-1, with D uncertain. Trimming cost V 7 bases and J 4 bases, with 19 bases left between them. Germline CDR1 SNHLY, CDR2 FYNNEI. The CDR3 totals 15 residues. Based on the CDR3 plus reference TRBV2 and TRBJ1-1, the full variable domain is EPEVTQTPSHQVTQMGQEVILRCVPISNHLYFYWYRQILGQKVEFLVSFYNNEISEKSEIFDDQFSVERPDGSNFTLKIRSTKLEDSAMYFCASTSREPTGTEAFFGQGTRLTVV.

This chain connects TRBV3-1 (or the pseudogene TRBV3-2) to TRBJ2-7; D is possibly TRBD1 (5 bases). The CDR3 consists of 13 residues. The V end was cut by 10 bases, the J end by 5 bases, with 18 bases between. Germline V lookup: CDR1 LGHDT, CDR2 YNNKEL (reference sequence). The CDR3 sequence is CATCQLGRNEQYF. CDR3 in DNA: TGTGCCACCTGTCAGTTGGGGCGCAACGAGCAGTACTTC.